Described below is a single TCR beta chain sequence and its context. This sample is drawn from a study of control samples from healthy donors and cancer patients. Deletions cut 2 bases from V and 4 bases from J, with 13 bases between. The V gene's germline CDR1 is SGDLS and CDR2 YYNGEE. The CDR3 spans 15 residues. Data came from immunoSEQ multiplex PCR; TCRdb stores just in-frame clones and leaves some out. The sample has 150,000 to 200,000 clones, 75% to 95% seen once; the top ten hold roughly 1.6%. V is TRBV9 and J is TRBJ2-1; D tentatively fits TRBD1 or TRBD2 (5 bases each). The sequencing input was blood. The TCR originated in a woman between 25 and 40 years old in good health. The CDR3 sequence: CASSVAGTGYNEQFF. The CDR3 DNA reads TGTGCCAGCAGCGTCGCCGGGACGGGATACAATGAGCAGTTCTTC.